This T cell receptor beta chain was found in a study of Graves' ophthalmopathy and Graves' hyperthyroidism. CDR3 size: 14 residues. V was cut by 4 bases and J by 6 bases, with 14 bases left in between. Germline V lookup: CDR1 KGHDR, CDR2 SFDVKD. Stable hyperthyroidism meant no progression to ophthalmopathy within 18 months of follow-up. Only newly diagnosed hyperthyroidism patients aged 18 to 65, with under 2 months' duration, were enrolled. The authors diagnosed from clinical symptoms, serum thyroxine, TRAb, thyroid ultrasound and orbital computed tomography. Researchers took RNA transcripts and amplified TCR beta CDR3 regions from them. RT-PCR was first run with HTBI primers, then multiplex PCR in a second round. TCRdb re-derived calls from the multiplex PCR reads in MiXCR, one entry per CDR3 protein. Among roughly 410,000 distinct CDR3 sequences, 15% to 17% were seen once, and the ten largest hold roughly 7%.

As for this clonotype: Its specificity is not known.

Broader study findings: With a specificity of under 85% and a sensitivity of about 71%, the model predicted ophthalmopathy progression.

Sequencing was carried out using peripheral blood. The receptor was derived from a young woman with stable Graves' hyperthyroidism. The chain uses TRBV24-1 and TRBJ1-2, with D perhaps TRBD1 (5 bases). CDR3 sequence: CATSEPNRIHGYTF. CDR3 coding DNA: TGTGCCACCAGTGAACCGAACAGGATCCATGGCTACACCTTC.